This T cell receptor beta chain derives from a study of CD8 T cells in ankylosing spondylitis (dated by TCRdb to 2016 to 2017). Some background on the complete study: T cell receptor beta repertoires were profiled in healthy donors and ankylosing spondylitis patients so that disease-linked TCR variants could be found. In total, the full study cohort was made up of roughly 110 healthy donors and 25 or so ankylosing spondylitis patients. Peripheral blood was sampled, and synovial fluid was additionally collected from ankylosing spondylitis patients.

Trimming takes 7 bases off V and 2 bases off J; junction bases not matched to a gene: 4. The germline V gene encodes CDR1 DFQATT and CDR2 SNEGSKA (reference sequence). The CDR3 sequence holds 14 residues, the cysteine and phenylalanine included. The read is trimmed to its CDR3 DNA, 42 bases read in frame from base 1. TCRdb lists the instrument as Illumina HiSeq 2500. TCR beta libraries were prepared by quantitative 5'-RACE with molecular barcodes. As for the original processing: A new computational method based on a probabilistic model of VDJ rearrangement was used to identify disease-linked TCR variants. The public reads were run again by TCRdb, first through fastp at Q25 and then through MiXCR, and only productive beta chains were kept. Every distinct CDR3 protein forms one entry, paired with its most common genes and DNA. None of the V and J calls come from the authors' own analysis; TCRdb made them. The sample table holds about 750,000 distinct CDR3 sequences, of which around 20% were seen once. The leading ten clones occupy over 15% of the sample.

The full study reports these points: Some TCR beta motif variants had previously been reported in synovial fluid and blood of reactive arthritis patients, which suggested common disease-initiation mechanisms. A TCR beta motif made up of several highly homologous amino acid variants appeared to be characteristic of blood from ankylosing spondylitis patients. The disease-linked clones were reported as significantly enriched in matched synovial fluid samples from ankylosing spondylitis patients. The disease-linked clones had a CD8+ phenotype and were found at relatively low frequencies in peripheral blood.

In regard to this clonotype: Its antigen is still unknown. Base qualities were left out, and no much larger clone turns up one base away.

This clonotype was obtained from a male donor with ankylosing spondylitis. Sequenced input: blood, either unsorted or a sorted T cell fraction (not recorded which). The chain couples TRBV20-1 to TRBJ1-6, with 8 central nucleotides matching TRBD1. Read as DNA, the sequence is TGCAGTGTCAGACAGGGGCCCTATAATTCACCCCTCCACTTT. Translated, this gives CSVRQGPYNSPLHF.